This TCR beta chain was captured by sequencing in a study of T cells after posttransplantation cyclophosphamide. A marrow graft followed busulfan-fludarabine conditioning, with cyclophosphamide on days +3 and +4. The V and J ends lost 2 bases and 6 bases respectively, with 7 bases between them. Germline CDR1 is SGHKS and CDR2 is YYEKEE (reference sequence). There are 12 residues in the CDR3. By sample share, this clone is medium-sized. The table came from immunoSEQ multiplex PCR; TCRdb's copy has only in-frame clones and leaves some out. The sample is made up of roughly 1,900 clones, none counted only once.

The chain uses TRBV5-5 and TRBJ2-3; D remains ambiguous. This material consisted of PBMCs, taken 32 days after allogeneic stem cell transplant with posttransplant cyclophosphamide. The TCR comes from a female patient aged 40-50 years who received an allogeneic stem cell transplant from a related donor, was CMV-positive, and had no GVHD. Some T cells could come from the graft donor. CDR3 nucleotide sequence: TGTGCCAGCAGCTTAACTTCCGATACGCAGTATTTT. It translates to CASSLTSDTQYF.